This entry concerns a single T cell receptor (beta chain). These data belong to a study of blood T cell repertoires in COVID-19. For the study at large: Spain, Italy and the United States supplied samples that represented acute and convalescent COVID-19. Nucleic acid was either cDNA or gDNA, and it came from T cells, B-cell-depleted T cells, or PBMCs.

As processed by the authors: Using reference gene primer amplification, nucleated cell counts were estimated. The repertoire was sequenced with immunoSEQ multiplex PCR; TCRdb's copy has only in-frame clones and lacks some. V, J and clone size derive from that table, while D and trimming were established from the DNA sequence. The repertoire holds about 11,000 clones, with 80% to 90% as singletons. This TCR came from a man aged 50 to 60 with active COVID-19. The source material was peripheral blood.

CDR3 nucleotides: TGCGCCAGCAGCCTGGACAGGGGGCAGGAAAAACTGTTTTTT. Its translation: CASSLDRGQEKLFF. The rearrangement uses TRBV5-1 and TRBJ1-4; 11 bases match TRBD1. After removal of 4 bases from V and 8 bases from J, the junction contained 4 bases not matched to a gene. Looked up from germline, CDR1 is SGHRS and CDR2 is YFSETQ. The CDR3 is 14 residues long. The full variable domain, completed using reference TRBV5-1 and TRBJ1-4, is KAGVTQTPRYLIKTRGQQVTLSCSPISGHRSVSWYQQTPGQGLQFLFEYFSETQRNKGNFPGRFSGRQFSNSRSEMNVSTLELGDSALYLCASSLDRGQEKLFFGSGTQLSVL.